The entry below gives a single T cell receptor beta chain sequence along with its context. Its antigen is unknown. TRB was amplified from approximately 250-480 ng of blood genomic DNA. Multiplex PCR with BIOMED2 TRB-A/B primer pools amplified TRB rearrangements. TCRdb redid the calling of the multiplex PCR reads with MiXCR, one entry per CDR3 protein. This sample has 9,500 or so distinct CDR3 sequences, with about two fifths found just once. The CDR3 runs to 16 residues. Germline V lookup: CDR1 KGHSH, CDR2 LQKENI. With 1 base clipped from V and 6 bases from J, the junction kept 9 bases outside the gene matches. The sample originates from a study of T and B cells in COVID-19 patients. At the level of the study: Active-infection patients were older, median roughly 70 years, than recovered patients, median approximately 35 years. Study-wide points: Clonality of TRB repertoires was high in active COVID-19; recovery brought above-healthy diversity and richness.

Sequencing was carried out using blood. The receptor's source is a human donor with active COVID-19. This chain joins TRBV18 and TRBJ1-1, with TRBD1 identical over 9 bases. CDR3 residues: CASSPRWGQGGAEAFF. In nucleotides, the CDR3 is TGTGCCAGCTCACCACGCTGGGGACAGGGTGGGGCTGAAGCTTTCTTT.